Listed below are T cell receptor beta chains from one sample, sequenced in a study of shared clonotypes between healthy human individuals. Repertoires were generated with immunoSEQ multiplex PCR, while TCRdb's copy carries only in-frame clones and drops some. The sample holds around 600,000 clones, around 97% seen once. The sequencing sample was made of naive CD4+ T cells sorted from blood. The source of these receptors is a woman aged 30 to 39 in good health. Both conserved end residues are part of each CDR3. Fields, in order: clone size, V gene, J gene, D gene, CDR3 DNA, CDR3 protein. D genes are given only for firm matches. Rows may omit the clone size; those that give it use once, few, many or a size class.

NA,TRBV11-2,TRBJ1-2,NA,TGTGCCAGCAGACCTCTGGGAGTCTATGGCTACACCTTC,CASRPLGVYGYTF
NA,TRBV30,TRBJ2-3,TRBD2,TGTGCCGGGGCCGTGGCGGGAGATCATGCTGATACGCAGTATTTT,CAGAVAGDHADTQYF
NA,TRBV19,TRBJ2-7,TRBD2,TGTGCCAGTAGGGGGACTAGCGGTAGCTCCTACGAGCAGTACTTC,CASRGTSGSSYEQYF
NA,TRBV28,TRBJ1-1,NA,TGTGCCAGCAGTTTATCACGCAGGGCCACTGAAGCTTTCTTT,CASSLSRRATEAFF
NA,TRBV28,TRBJ1-5,TRBD1,TGTGCCAGCAGTTCATTGACAGGGGGCGCGGATGAGGGTCAGCCCCAGCATTTT,CASSSLTGGADEGQPQHF
NA,TRBV18,TRBJ1-1,NA,TGTGCCAGCTCACTTAACCGGGACCTTGATGGGGCTGAAGCTTTCTTT,CASSLNRDLDGAEAFF
NA,TRBV28,TRBJ2-7,TRBD2,TGTGCCAGCAGTTTCCCCTCTAGCGGAGACTATGAGGAGCAGTACTTC,CASSFPSSGDYEEQYF
NA,TRBV13,TRBJ2-1,NA,TGTGCCAGCAGCGTGAGCGGGACACAGTTCTTC,CASSVSGTQFF
NA,TRBV2,TRBJ1-4,NA,TGTGCCAGCAGCCTCACCACAGTCTCAACTAATGAAAAACTGTTTTTT,CASSLTTVSTNEKLFF
NA,TRBV28,TRBJ2-1,TRBD2,TGTGCCAGCAGTTACTTCCTAGCGGGAGTCCCGAGCTCCTACAATGAGCAGTTCTTC,CASSYFLAGVPSSYNEQFF
NA,TRBV6-6,TRBJ1-4,NA,TGTGCCAGCAGTTATCGGGGTACTGAAAAACTGTTTTTT,CASSYRGTEKLFF
NA,TRBV28,TRBJ1-1,NA,TGTGCCAGCAATAGGGGGGGGAACACTGAAGCTTTCTTT,CASNRGGNTEAFF
NA,TRBV27,TRBJ2-3,NA,TGTGCCAGCAGTCCCACCACAGGGTTGGGGCAGTATTTT,CASSPTTGLGQYF
NA,TRBV6-5,TRBJ2-3,TRBD2,TGTGCCAGCAAAATTGCGGGGGGAGATACGCAGTATTTT,CASKIAGGDTQYF
once,TRBV4-2,TRBJ2-1,TRBD2,TGTGCCAGCAGCCAAGGCCTAGCGGGAGTCGGTGAGCAGTTCTTC,CASSQGLAGVGEQFF
NA,TRBV5-1,TRBJ1-4,NA,TGCGCCAGCAGCTTGGCACACAGAAATGAAAAACTGTTTTTT,CASSLAHRNEKLFF
NA,TRBV19,TRBJ1-5,NA,TGTGCCAGTAGCAAGTTGGGGGCTTATAGCAATCAGCCCCAGCATTTT,CASSKLGAYSNQPQHF
NA,TRBV28,TRBJ2-5,NA,TGTGCCAGCAGTCCCCCGGCGGAGACCCAGTACTTC,CASSPPAETQYF
NA,TRBV5-1,TRBJ1-2,TRBD1,TGCGCCAGCAGCTTTGGGACAGGGTTTAGAAACTATGGCTACACCTTC,CASSFGTGFRNYGYTF
NA,TRBV29-1,TRBJ1-1,TRBD1,TGCAGCGTAGGGACAGGGACAGAAGCTTTCTTT,CSVGTGTEAFF
NA,TRBV27,TRBJ2-7,TRBD2,TGTGCCAGCAGTCCCCGATCGGGTCTAGCGGAATCCTACGAGCAGTACTTC,CASSPRSGLAESYEQYF
NA,TRBV6-5,TRBJ1-5,NA,TGTGCCAGCAAACTGGACTACTTTAGCAATCAGCCCCAGCATTTT,CASKLDYFSNQPQHF
NA,TRBV27,TRBJ1-2,TRBD1,TGTGCCAGCAGTTTTCCGACAGGGAGGGGCTACACCTTC,CASSFPTGRGYTF
NA,TRBV7-8,TRBJ1-3,TRBD1,TGTGCCAGCAGCCTGCGACAGGGGGAGGACACCATATATTTT,CASSLRQGEDTIYF
NA,TRBV5-4,TRBJ2-5,NA,TGTGCCAGCAGCCCCCCAGGGATTAAGACCCAGTACTTC,CASSPPGIKTQYF